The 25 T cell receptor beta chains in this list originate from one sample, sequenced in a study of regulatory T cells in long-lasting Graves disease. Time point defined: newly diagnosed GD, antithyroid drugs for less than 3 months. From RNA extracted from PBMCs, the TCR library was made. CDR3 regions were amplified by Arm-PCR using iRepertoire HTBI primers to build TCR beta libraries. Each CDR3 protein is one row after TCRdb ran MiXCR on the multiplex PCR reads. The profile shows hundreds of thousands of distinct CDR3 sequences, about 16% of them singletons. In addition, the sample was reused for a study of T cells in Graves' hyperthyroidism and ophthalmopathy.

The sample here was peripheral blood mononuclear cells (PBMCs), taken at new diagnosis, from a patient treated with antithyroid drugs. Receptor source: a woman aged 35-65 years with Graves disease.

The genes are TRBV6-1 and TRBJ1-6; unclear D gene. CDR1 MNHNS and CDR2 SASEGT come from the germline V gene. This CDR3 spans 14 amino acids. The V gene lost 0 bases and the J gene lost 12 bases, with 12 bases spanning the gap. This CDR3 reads CASSEAALYLPLHF. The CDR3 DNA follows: TGTGCCAGCAGTGAAGCGGCCCTTTATTTACCCCTCCACTTT.

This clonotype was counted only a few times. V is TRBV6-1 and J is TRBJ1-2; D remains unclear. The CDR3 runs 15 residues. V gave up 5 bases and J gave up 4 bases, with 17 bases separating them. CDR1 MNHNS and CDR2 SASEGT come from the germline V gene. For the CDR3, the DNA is TGTGCCAGCAGTTTAGATGGCCTCGGGAGCTATGGCTACACCTTC. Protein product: CASSLDGLGSYGYTF.

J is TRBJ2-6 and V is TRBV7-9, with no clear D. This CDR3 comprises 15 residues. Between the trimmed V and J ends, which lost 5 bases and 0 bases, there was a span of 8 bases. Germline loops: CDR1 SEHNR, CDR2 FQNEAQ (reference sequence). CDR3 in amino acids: CASSPPSSGANVLTF. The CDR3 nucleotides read TGTGCCAGCAGCCCTCCTAGCTCTGGGGCCAACGTCCTGACTTTC.

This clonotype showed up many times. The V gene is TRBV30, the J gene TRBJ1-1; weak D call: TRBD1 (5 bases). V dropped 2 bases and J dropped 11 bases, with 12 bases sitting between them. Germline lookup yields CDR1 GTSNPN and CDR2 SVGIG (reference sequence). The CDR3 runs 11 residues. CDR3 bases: TGTGCCTGGAGTATCGGGAGGGACGCTTTCTTT. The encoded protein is CAWSIGRDAFF. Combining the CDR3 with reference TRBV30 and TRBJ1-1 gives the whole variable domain SQTIHQWPATLVQPVGSPLSLECTVEGTSNPNLYWYRQAAGRGLQLLFYSVGIGQISSEVPQNLSASRPQDRQFILSSKKLLLSDSGFYLCAWSIGRDAFFGQGTRLTVV.

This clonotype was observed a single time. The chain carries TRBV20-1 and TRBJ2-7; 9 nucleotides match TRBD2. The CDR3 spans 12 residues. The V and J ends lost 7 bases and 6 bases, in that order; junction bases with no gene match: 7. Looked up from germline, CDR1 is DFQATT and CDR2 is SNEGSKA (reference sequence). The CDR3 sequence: CSVASGVSEQYF. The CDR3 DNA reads TGCAGTGTGGCTAGCGGGGTTTCCGAGCAGTACTTC.

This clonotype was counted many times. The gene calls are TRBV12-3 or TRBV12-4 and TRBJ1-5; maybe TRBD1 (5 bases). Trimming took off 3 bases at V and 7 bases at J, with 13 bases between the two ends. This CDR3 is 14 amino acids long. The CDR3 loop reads CASSLSGHEQPQHF. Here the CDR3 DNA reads TGTGCCAGCAGTTTGTCGGGGCATGAGCAGCCCCAGCATTTT.

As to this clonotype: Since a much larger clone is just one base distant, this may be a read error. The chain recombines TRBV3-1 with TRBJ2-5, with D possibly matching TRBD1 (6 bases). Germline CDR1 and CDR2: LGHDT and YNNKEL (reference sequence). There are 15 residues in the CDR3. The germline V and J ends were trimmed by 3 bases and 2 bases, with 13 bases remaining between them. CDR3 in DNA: TGTGCCAGCAGCCAGGTGACAGGATCTCAAGAGACCCAGTACTTC. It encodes CASSQVTGSQETQYF.

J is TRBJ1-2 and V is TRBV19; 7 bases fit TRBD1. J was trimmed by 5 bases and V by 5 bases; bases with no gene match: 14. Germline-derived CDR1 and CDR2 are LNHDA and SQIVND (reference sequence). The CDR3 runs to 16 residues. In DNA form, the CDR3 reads TGTGCCAGTAGTTCTTCGACAGGGACTATCCTTTATGGCTACACCTTC. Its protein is CASSSSTGTILYGYTF.

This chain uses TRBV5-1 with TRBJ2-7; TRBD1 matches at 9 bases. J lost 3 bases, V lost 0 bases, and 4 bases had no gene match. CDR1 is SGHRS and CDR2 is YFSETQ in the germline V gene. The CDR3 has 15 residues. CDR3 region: CASSLETGGLYEQYF. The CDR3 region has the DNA TGCGCCAGCAGCTTGGAGACAGGGGGTCTCTACGAGCAGTACTTC.

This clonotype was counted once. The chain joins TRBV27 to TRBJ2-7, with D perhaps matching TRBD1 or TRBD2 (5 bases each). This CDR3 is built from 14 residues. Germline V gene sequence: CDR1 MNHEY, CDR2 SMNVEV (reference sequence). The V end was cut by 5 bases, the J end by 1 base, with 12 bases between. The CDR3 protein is CASSQRDGSYEQYF. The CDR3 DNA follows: TGTGCCAGCAGTCAGAGGGACGGATCCTACGAGCAGTACTTC.

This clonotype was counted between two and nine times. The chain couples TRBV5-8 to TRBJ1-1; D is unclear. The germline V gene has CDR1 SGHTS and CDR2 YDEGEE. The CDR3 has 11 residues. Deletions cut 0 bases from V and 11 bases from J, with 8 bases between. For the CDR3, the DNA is TGTGCCAGCAGCTTGGGACGGGGTGCTTTCTTT. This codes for CASSLGRGAFF.

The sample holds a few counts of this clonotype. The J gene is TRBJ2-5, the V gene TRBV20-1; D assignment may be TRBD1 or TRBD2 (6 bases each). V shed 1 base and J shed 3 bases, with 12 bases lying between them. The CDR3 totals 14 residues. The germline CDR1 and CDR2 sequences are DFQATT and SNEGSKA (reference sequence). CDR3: CSARGGGGKETQYF. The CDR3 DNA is TGCAGTGCTAGAGGTGGAGGGGGAAAAGAGACCCAGTACTTC.

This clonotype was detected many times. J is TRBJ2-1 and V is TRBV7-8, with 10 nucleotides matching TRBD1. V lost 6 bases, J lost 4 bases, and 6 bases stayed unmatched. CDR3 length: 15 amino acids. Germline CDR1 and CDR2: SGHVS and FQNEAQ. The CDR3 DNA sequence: TGTGCCAGCAGTTCGGACAGGGGGACGTACAATGAGCAGTTCTTC. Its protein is CASSSDRGTYNEQFF.

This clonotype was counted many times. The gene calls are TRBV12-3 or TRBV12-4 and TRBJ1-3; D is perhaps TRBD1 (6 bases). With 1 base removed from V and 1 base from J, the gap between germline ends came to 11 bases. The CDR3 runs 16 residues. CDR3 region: CASSLGGRFSGNTIYF. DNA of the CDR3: TGTGCCAGCAGTTTAGGGGGGCGTTTTTCTGGAAACACCATATATTTT.

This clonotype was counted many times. DNA for the CDR3: TGTGCCAGCAACGGAGCGGGGGCCGGCACCGGGGAGCTGTTTTTT. Protein sequence: CASNGAGAGTGELFF. The chain recombines TRBV28 with TRBJ2-2; TRBD2 aligns across 8 bases. Germline loops: CDR1 MDHEN, CDR2 SYDVKM. The CDR3 has 15 amino acids. V shed 7 bases and J 4 bases; nucleotides not matched to a gene: 8.

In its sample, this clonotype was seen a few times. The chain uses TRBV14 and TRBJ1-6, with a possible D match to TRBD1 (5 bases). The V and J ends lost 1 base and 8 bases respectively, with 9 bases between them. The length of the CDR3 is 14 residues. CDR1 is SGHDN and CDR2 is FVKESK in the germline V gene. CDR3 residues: CASSQGGDYSPLHF. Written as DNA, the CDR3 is TGTGCCAGCAGCCAAGGGGGGGACTATTCACCCCTCCACTTT.

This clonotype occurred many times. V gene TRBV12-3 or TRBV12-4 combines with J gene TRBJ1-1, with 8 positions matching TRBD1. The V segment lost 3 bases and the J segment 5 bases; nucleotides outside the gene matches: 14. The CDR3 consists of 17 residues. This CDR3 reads CASSLEARGLRGTEAFF. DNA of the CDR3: TGTGCCAGCAGTTTGGAGGCCAGGGGGCTGCGGGGGACTGAAGCTTTCTTT.

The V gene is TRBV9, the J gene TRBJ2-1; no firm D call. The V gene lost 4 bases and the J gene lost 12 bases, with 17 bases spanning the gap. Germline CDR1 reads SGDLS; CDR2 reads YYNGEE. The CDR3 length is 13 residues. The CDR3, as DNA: TGTGCCAGCAGCAGCCAGACCGACTCCCGGCAGTTCTTC. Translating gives CASSSQTDSRQFF.

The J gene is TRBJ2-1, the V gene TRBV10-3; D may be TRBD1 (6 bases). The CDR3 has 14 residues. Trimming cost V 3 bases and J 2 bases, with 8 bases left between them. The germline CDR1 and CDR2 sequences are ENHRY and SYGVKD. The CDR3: CAISEQGPYNEQFF. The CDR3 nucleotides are TGTGCCATCAGTGAACAGGGCCCCTACAATGAGCAGTTCTTC.

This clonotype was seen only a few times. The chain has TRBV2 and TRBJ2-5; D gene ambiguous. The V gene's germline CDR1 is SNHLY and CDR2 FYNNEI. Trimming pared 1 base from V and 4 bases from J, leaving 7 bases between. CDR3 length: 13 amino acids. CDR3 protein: CASSEGHAETQYF. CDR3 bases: TGTGCCAGCAGTGAAGGGCACGCAGAGACCCAGTACTTC.

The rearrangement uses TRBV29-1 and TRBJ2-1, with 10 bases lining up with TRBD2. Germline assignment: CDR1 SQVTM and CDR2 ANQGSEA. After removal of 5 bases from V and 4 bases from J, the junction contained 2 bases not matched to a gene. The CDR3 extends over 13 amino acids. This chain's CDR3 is CSVTSGAYNEQFF. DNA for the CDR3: TGCAGCGTTACTAGCGGGGCTTACAATGAGCAGTTCTTC.

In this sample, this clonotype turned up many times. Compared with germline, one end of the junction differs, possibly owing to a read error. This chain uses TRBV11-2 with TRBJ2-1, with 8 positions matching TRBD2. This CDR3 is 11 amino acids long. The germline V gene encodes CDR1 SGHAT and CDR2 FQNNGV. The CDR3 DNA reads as TGTGCCAGCAGCTTAGTTAGCGGGGAGATCTTC. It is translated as CASSLVSGEIF.

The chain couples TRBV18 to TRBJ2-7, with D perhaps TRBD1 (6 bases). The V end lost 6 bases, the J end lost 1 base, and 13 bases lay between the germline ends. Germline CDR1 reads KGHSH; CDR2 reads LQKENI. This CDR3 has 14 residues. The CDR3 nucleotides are TGTGCCAGCTCCCAATGGACAGATTCCTACGAGCAGTACTTC. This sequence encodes CASSQWTDSYEQYF.

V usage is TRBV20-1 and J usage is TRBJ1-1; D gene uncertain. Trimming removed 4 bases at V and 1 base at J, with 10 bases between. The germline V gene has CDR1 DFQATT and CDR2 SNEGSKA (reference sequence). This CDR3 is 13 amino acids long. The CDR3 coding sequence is TGCAGTGCTATAGGGAGAAGGAACACTGAAGCTTTCTTT. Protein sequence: CSAIGRRNTEAFF.

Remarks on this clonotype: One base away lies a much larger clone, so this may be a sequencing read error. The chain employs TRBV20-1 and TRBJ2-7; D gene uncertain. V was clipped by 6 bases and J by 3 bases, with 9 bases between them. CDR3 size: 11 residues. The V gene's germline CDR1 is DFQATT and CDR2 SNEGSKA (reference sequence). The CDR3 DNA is TGCAGTGCCTACGACGGCTACGAGCAGTACTTC. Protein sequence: CSAYDGYEQYF.